This TCR beta chain was sequenced in a study of blood T cells in healthy people across ages (dated by TCRdb to between 2014 and 2017). Concerning the study at large: Template switching captured roughly one uniquely barcoded TCR beta cDNA molecule per two T cells in model experiments. Age-related changes in TCR beta repertoire diversity were measured in the study by deep sequencing normalized with unique cDNA molecular identifiers. Four age groups were formed from the donors: young (average 16 years), middle-aged (just under 40), aged (approximately 60) and long-lived (roughly 88). To avoid experimental bias, donors of different ages were randomly spread across the sequencing lanes. Using the same blood draw, the study looked at two additional independent replicas of 1 million unique cDNA reads for two donors, one aged 18 to 30 and the other aged 80 or older. What the work shows at the level of the full study, not this receptor alone: There was a strong correlation between observed TCR beta diversity and the percentage of naive T cells measured by flow cytometry. Because the CMV infection status of the donors was unknown, age-related changes in expanded clonotypes may potentially have been confounded. Estimates of total diversity from one million sequenced T cells were regarded as lower bounds and underestimates. As age increased, observed TCR beta diversity per million T cells dropped in a roughly linear way, and a significant reduction was already evident by age 40. Compared with the aged group, the long-lived group had more naive CD4+ T cells, fewer expanded clones and increased TCR diversity, a pattern suggesting age selection. Since profiling was done on bulk unsorted PBMCs, naive and antigen-experienced compartments could not be conclusively compared.

Systemically healthy Caucasian individuals from Russia, about 38 in total and aged about 6 to 100 years, were included as donors. Each donor gave about 10 milliliters of peripheral blood, drawn into EDTA-treated Vacutainer tubes. PBMCs were isolated by Ficoll-Paque density-gradient centrifugation, with at least 6 million obtained per sample. Trizol reagent was used to extract total RNA from PBMCs, with at least 6 micrograms per sample. The percentages of naive CD45RAhigh/CD27high T cells were determined by flow cytometry on a PBMC aliquot from every donor. Note on this clonotype: Its target antigen remains unknown. No clone much larger than this one lies a single base away; base qualities are absent.

To prepare the library, 5' RACE was applied. The sample was run on an Illumina HiSeq 2500. A second about 7 to 11 cycle PCR used a sample-barcoded 5' primer and a J-beta primer mix. A template-switch 5' adaptor carrying 12 random nucleotides introduced a unique molecular identifier onto each TCR beta cDNA molecule. Each sample yielded at least 2.5 million CDR3-containing paired-end reads. First-strand cDNA synthesis was performed from all RNA using the Mint cDNA synthesis kit, with priming by a TRBC-specific oligonucleotide. Following uracil-DNA glycosylase treatment, a first 18-cycle PCR with universal primers M1SS and BC2_uni_R was performed on all cDNA. The source study handled its data this way. Normalization of each sample was performed by random selection of 1 million high-quality reads, each carrying a distinct molecular identifier. Instead of being binned into consensus sequences, reads that shared molecular identifiers were thrown out. MiTCR, run with a Q25 quality threshold and the strictest error-elimination algorithm, handled CDR3 identification, clonotype clustering and error correction. A nonparametric unseen species model with Euler transformation was used to estimate lower-bound total TCR beta diversity. The public sequencing data were trimmed at Q25 with fastp and processed into clonotypes with MiXCR by TCRdb, which kept only in-frame beta chains. Rows matching on CDR3 protein sequence are summarized as one entry with the most common DNA and genes. In this record, the V and J calls reflect TCRdb's handling and not the investigators' own analysis. Counted in this sample were approximately 1.5 million distinct CDR3 sequences; around 40% of them appeared once. Clones ranked in the top ten supply approximately 4% of the sample.

Per the germline V gene, MGHDK is the CDR1 and SYGVNS is the CDR2. V sheds 8 bases and J sheds 4 bases, leaving 11 bases between their ends. The CDR3 runs 12 residues from the cysteine to the phenylalanine. Solely the CDR3 DNA is kept, with 36 bases framed from the first base. The chain is encoded by TRBV25-1 joined to TRBJ1-2; 6 matching bases give a weak D call of TRBD1. Sequenced material: blood. This sequence was found in a woman aged 18 to 35 in good health. The DNA reads TGTGCCAGCGGGGACACCTCCTATGGCTACACCTTC. Translated, this is CASGDTSYGYTF.